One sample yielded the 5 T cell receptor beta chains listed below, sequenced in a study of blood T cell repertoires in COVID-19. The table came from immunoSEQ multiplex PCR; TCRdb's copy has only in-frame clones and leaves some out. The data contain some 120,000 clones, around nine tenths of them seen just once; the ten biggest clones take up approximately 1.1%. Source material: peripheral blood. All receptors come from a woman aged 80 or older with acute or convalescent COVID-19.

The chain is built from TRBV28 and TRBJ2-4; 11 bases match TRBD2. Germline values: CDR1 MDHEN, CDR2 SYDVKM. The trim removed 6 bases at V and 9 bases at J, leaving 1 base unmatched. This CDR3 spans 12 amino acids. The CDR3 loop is CASRTSGGIQYF. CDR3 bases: TGTGCCAGCAGAACTAGCGGGGGCATTCAGTACTTC.

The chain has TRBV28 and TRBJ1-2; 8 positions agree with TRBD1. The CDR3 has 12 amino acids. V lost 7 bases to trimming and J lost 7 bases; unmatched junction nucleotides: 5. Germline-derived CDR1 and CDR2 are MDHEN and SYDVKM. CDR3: CASKNRGSGYTF. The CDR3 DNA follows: TGTGCCAGCAAGAACAGGGGGTCTGGCTACACCTTC.

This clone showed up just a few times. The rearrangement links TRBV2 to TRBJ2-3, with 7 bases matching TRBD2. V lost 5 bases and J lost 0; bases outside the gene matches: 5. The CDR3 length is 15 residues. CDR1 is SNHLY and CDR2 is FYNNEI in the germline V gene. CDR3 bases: TGTGCCAGCAGTCTCAGCGGGGCCAGCACAGATACGCAGTATTTT. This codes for CASSLSGASTDTQYF.

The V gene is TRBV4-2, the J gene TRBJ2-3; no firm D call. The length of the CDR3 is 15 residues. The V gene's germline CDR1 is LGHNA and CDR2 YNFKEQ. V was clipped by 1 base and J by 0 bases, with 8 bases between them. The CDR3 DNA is TGTGCCAGCAGCCAAGGACTCCGCAGCACAGATACGCAGTATTTT. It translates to CASSQGLRSTDTQYF.

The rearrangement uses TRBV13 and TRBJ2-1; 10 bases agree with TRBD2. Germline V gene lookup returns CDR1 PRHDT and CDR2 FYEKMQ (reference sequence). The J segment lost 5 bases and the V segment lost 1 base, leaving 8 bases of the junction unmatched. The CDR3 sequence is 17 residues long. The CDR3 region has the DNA TGTGCCAGCAGCTTAGTCATTAGCGGGAGGTATCACAATGAGCAGTTCTTC. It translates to CASSLVISGRYHNEQFF. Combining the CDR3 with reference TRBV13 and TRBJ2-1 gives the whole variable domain AAGVIQSPRHLIKEKRETATLKCYPIPRHDTVYWYQQGPGQDPQFLISFYEKMQSDKGSIPDRFSAQQFSDYHSELNMSSLELGDSALYFCASSLVISGRYHNEQFFGPGTRLTVL.